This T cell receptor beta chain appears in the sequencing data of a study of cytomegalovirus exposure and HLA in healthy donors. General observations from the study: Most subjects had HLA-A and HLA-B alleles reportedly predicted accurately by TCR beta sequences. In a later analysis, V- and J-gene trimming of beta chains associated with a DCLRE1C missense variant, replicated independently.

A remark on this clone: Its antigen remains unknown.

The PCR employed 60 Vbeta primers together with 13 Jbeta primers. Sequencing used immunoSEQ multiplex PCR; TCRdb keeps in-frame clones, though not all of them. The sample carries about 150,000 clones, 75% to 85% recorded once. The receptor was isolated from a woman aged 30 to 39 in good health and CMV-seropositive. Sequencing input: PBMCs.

Written as DNA, the CDR3 is TGTGCCAGCAGCTTGAGTAACAGCGGATATTTTTACGAGCAGTACTTC. Translating it yields CASSLSNSGYFYEQYF. The genes are TRBV5-6 and TRBJ2-7, with D maybe TRBD2 (5 bases). Germline CDR1 and CDR2: SGHDT and YYEEEE. The CDR3 extends over 16 amino acids. V was cut by 1 base and J by 4 bases, with 18 bases left in between.